This T cell receptor beta chain was captured in a study of T-cell memory formation after mild COVID-19 (dated by TCRdb to the early 2020s). Looking at the study overall: TCR sequence clusters from the two donors were found to be largely donor specific. Longitudinal TCRalpha and TCRbeta repertoire sequencing tracked T-cell clones expanding and contracting after mild COVID-19 in a couple of donors. Two young, previously healthy adult volunteers, one female and one male, were included in the cohort.

Spanning cysteine to phenylalanine, the CDR3 consists of 13 amino acids. The CDR3 DNA has 39 bases and is translated from base 1. V loses 2 bases, J loses 11 bases, and the germline ends lie 13 bases apart. This clonotype was seen only a few times. What this receptor recognizes is not known. Base qualities are not recorded, but no much larger clone differs from it by a single base. What the research found in general, with its limitations: Only a couple of mild cases were covered in the study, and larger cohorts including severe cases with pre-infection samples were considered necessary. Balanced CD4/CD8 phenotypes were observed for clones contracting from day 15 to 85, whereas a bias towards CD4+ was observed for a second wave of clones expanding from day 15 to 37. Contracting CD4+ clones turned up mainly in the CM and EM memory subsets, whereas EMRA was where CD8+ clones were enriched. The second-wave clones that peaked on day 37 were not confirmed to be SARS-CoV-2 specific. Some responding clones were detected in pre-infection memory, which suggested that pre-existing cross-reactive memory T cells had joined the SARS-CoV-2 response.

Ficoll-Paque density gradient centrifugation was the method used to isolate PBMCs. Sequencing was carried out with an Illumina NovaSeq 6000. TCRalpha and TCRbeta cDNA libraries were built by 5'RACE with constant-segment primers, adding sample barcodes and unique molecular identifiers. RNA was extracted from every sample with Trizol reagent. Library amplification was performed in two PCR steps, and a second sample barcode and Illumina TruSeq adapters were introduced in the second step. Sequencing of the libraries was done on an Illumina NovaSeq, producing 2 x 150 bp paired-end reads. In the source study's methods: Reads were demultiplexed and collapsed into UMI-guided consensus sequences with migec v1.2.7. Using mixcr v2.1.11, UMI consensuses were aligned to TRA and TRB V and J templates and then assembled into clonotypes. A clonotype was counted as expanded or contracted only when both edgeR and NoisET called the clonotype significant, with the noise models trained on biological replicates. For edgeR calls, the thresholds were a false discovery rate-adjusted p below 0.01 and a log2 fold-change of 1. As an exploratory analysis of dynamics, max-normalized trajectories of the 1000 most abundant clonotypes were examined with PCA combined with hierarchical clustering. Separately sequenced CD4+ and CD8+ repertoires were used to assign the CD4 or CD8 phenotype of responding clones. In TCRdb, the public reads were trimmed at Q25 with fastp and aligned with MiXCR, with productive beta chains retained. Every CDR3 protein is listed once, alongside the most common genes and DNA of its rows. These V and J calls originate from TCRdb's pipeline instead of the authors' own analysis. This sample is represented by about 350,000 distinct CDR3 sequences; around 14% of them were singletons. 22% of the sample comes from the top ten.

This clonotype was sampled from a man younger than 30 who had mild COVID-19 (a few samples of this study predate the infection). The sample titles of this study are shuffled in the database, so cell type and time point are left out; the donor was told from shared clones. The sequencing sample was made of PBMCs or a T cell subset sorted from them (not recorded which). The V and J segments used are TRBV12-3 or TRBV12-4 and TRBJ2-1, with TRBD2 tentatively as D gene (5 bases match). The bases read TGTGCCAGCAGTTTAAATTCCGGGGTTCAGCAGTTCTTC. It translates to CASSLNSGVQQFF.